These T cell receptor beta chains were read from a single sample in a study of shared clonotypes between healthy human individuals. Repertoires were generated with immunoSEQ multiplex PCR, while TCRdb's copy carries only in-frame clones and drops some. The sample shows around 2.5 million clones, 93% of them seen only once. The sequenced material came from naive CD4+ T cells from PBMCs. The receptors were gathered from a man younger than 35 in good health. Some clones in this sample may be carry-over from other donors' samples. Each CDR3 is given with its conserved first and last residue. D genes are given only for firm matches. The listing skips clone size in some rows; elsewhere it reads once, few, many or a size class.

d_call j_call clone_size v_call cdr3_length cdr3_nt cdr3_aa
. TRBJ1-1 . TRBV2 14 TGTGCCAGCAGTGACGAGGGAGGAGACACTGAAGCTTTCTTT CASSDEGGDTEAFF
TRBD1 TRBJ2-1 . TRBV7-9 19 TGTGCCAGCAGCTTAGGACAGGGGCTTTCCAAGAGCTCCTACAATGAGCAGTTCTTC CASSLGQGLSKSSYNEQFF
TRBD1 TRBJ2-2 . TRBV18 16 TGTGCCAGCTCAACTTCGACAGGGCAAAACACCGGGGAGCTGTTTTTT CASSTSTGQNTGELFF
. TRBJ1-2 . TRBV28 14 TGTGCCAGCAGCCCTCCCGGGGGTGGCTATGGCTACACCTTC CASSPPGGGYGYTF
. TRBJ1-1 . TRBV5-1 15 TGCGCCAGCAATAATGGCGCAGGGAGGAACACTGAAGCTTTCTTT CASNNGAGRNTEAFF
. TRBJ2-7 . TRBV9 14 TGTGCCAGCAGCGTAGGTGGCCGAACCTACGAGCAGTACTTC CASSVGGRTYEQYF
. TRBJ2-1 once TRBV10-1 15 TGCGCCAGCAGTGACCTCGGGACGGCATACAATGAGCAGTTCTTC CASSDLGTAYNEQFF
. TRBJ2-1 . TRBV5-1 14 TGCGCCAGCAGCTTGGCCAATAGCGATAATGAGCAGTTCTTC CASSLANSDNEQFF
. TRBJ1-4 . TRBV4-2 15 TGTGCCAGCAGCCCCCTCGGGGCAACTAATGAAAAACTGTTTTTT CASSPLGATNEKLFF
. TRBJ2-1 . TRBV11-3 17 TGTGCCAGCAGCTTCCCCAATGGGTTTAGCTCCTACAATGAGCAGTTCTTC CASSFPNGFSSYNEQFF
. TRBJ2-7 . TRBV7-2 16 TGTGCCAGCAGCTTAGCAGGGGGATCACAAATCTACGAGCAGTACTTC CASSLAGGSQIYEQYF
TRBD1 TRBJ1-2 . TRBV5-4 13 TGTGCCAGCAGCGCACAGGGGGGCTATGGCTACACCTTC CASSAQGGYGYTF
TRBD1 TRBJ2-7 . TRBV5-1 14 TGCGCCAGCGATCGACAGGGGGGCGGCGACGAGCAGTACTTC CASDRQGGGDEQYF
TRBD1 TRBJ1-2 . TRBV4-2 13 TGTGCCAGCAGCTCGGGACAGACCTATGGCTACACCTTC CASSSGQTYGYTF
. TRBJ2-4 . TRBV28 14 TGTGCCAGCAGTTTAGGGGGTAACAAAAACATTCAGTACTTC CASSLGGNKNIQYF
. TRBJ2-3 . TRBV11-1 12 TGTGCCAGCAGGCGTCAAGGTGGTACGCAGTATTTT CASRRQGGTQYF
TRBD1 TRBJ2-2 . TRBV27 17 TGTGCCAGCAGTACGGACAGGGGCGCCCCGAACACCGGGGAGCTGTTTTTT CASSTDRGAPNTGELFF
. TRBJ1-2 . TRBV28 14 TGTGCCAGCAGTTTACTCAGGGGATCGGATGGCTACACCTTC CASSLLRGSDGYTF
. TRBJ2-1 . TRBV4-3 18 TGCGCCAGCAGCCAATACCCCCCTCTAGGCCGGGACTACAATGAGCAGTTCTTC CASSQYPPLGRDYNEQFF
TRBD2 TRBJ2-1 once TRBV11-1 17 TGTGCCAGCAGCTCGCCGGGACTAGCGCCTCTTGGGAATGAGCAGTTCTTC CASSSPGLAPLGNEQFF
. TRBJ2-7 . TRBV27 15 TGTGCCAGCGCCTCATCCTATACAGGTTCCTACGAGCAGTACTTC CASASSYTGSYEQYF
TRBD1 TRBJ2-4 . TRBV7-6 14 TGTGCCAGCAGCGAACAGGGGTCGTGGAACATTCAGTACTTC CASSEQGSWNIQYF
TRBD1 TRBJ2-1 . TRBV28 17 TGTGCCAGCAGTCCACAGGGGGCGCGAGGCTTTTACAATGAGCAGTTCTTC CASSPQGARGFYNEQFF
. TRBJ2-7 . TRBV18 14 TGTGCCAGCTCACCACCGAAAGGGGGCTACGAGCAGTACTTC CASSPPKGGYEQYF
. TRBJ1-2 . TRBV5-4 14 TGTGCCAGCAGCTTGGGCGGGGGGGACCTCGGCTACACCTTC CASSLGGGDLGYTF
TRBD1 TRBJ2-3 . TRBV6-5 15 TGTGCCAGCAGTTACCGGACAGGGGGAACAGATACGCAGTATTTT CASSYRTGGTDTQYF
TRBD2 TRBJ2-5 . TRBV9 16 TGTGCCAGCAGCGGGATCTCAGCGGGAGTCCAGGAGACCCAGTACTTC CASSGISAGVQETQYF
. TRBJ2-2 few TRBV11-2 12 TGTGCCACTGCGGGGGCCGCCGGGGAGCTGTTTTTT CATAGAAGELFF
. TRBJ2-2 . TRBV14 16 TGTGCCAGCAGCCAAGACGGGCGGGGTTACACCGGGGAGCTGTTTTTT CASSQDGRGYTGELFF
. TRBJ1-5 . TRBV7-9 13 TGTGCCAGCAGCTTAATAACGGGGGAGCCCCAGCATTTT CASSLITGEPQHF
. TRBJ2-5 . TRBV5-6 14 TGTGCCAGCAGCGACCTAAGGGGTCAAGAGACCCAGTACTTC CASSDLRGQETQYF
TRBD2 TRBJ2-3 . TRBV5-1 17 TGCGCCAGCAGTCTCGGCGTGGTAGCGGGGGTCACAGATACGCAGTATTTT CASSLGVVAGVTDTQYF
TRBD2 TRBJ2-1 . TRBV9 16 TGTGCCAGCAGCGTAGTAGGGAGGGGATCCTACAATGAGCAGTTCTTC CASSVVGRGSYNEQFF
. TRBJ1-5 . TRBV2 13 TGTGCCAGCAGTGGTGTTTGGGGGCAGCCCCAGCATTTT CASSGVWGQPQHF
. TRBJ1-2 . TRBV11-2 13 TGTGCCAGCAGCTTAACAGGGCAAGGTGGCTACACCTTC CASSLTGQGGYTF
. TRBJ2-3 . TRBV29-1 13 TGCAGCGTTGGGACGCGTTTGGTGGATACGCAGTATTTT CSVGTRLVDTQYF
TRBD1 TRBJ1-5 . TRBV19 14 TGTGCCACCACTGACAGGGCTAACGATCAGCCCCAGCATTTT CATTDRANDQPQHF